This TCR beta chain stems from a study of CXCR3-negative and CXCR3-positive naive CD8 T cells. A remark on this clonotype: Its specificity is unknown.

Study results and caveats: More hydrophobic TRB CDR3s occurred in CXCR3-positive than in CXCR3-negative naive cells.

With UMI labels, 5' RACE was used to prepare the TRB cDNA libraries. TCRdb re-called the 5' RACE reads, yielding one record per CDR3 amino acid sequence without DNA. The sample table sets out over 55,000 distinct CDR3 sequences. Germline V gene lookup returns CDR1 SGHDT and CDR2 YYEEEE. The CDR3 length is 12 residues. The J gene is TRBJ2-3, the V gene TRBV5-6. The TCR sequence derives from a human donor in good health. Some clones in this sample may be carry-over from other donors' samples. The sample taken for sequencing was naive CXCR3+ CD8+ T cells from blood. Subset in this sample: CD45RO-CCR7+CD27+CD95- naive CD8+ T cells expressing CXCR3 (TNR3+). CDR3 protein: CASSPNTDTQYF.